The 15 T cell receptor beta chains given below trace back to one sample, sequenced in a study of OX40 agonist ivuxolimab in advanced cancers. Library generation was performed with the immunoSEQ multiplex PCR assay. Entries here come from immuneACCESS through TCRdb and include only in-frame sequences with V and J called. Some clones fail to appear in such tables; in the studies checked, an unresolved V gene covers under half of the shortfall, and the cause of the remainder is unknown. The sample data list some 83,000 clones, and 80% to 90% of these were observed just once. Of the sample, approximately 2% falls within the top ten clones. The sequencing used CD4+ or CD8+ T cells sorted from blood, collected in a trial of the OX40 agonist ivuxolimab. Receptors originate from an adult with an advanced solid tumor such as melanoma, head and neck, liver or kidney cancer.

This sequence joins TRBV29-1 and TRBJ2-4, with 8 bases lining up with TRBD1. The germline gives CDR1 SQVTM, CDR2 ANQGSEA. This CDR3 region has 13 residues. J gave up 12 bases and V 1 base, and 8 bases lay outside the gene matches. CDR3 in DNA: TGCAGCGTTGAAGGAGGCAGGGGGCGAGGTCAGTACTTC. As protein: CSVEGGRGRGQYF.

In DNA, the CDR3 is TGTGCCAGCAGTTTAGGTTTGGGACCTTTCATCCACTTT. Amino acids: CASSLGLGPFIHF. V usage is TRBV28 and J usage is TRBJ1-6; a weak D match, TRBD1 (5 bases). This CDR3 comprises 13 residues. Germline lookup yields CDR1 MDHEN and CDR2 SYDVKM. V gave up 2 bases and J gave up 17 bases, with 16 bases separating them.

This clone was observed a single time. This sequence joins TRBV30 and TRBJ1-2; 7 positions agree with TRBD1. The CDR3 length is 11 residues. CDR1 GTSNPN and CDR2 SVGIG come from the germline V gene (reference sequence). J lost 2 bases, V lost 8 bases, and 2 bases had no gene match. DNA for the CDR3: TGTGCCGGGACAGTGAACTATGGCTACACCTTC. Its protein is CAGTVNYGYTF. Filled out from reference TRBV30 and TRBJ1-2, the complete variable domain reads SQTIHQWPATLVQPVGSPLSLECTVEGTSNPNLYWYRQAAGRGLQLLFYSVGIGQISSEVPQNLSASRPQDRQFILSSKKLLLSDSGFYLCAGTVNYGYTFGSGTRLTVV.

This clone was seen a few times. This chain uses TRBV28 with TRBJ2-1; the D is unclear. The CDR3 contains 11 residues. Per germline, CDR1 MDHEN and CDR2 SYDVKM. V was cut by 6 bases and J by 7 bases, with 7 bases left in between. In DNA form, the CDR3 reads TGTGCCAGCAGATTCAGGAATGAGCAGTTCTTC. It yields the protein CASRFRNEQFF. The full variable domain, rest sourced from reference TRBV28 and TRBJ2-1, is DVKVTQSSRYLVKRTGEKVFLECVQDMDHENMFWYRQDPGLGLRLIYFSYDVKMKEKGDIPEGYSVSREKKERFSLILESASTNQTSMYLCASRFRNEQFFGPGTRLTVL.

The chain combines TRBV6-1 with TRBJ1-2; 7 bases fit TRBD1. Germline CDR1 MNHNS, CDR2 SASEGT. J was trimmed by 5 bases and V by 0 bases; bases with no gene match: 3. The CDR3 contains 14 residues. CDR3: CASSEAGGRYGYTF. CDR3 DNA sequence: TGTGCCAGCAGTGAAGCAGGGGGCAGGTATGGCTACACCTTC.

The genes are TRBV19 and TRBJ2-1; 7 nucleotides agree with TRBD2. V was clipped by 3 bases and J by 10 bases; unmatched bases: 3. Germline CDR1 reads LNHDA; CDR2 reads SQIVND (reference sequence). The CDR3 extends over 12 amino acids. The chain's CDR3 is CASSIAAGEQFF. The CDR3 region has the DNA TGTGCCAGTAGTATCGCAGCGGGGGAGCAGTTCTTC.

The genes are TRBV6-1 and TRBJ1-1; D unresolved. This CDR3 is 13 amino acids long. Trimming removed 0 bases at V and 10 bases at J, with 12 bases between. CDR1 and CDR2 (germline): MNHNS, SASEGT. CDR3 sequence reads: CASSEARETSAFF. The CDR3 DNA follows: TGTGCCAGCAGTGAAGCGCGCGAGACTTCAGCTTTCTTT.

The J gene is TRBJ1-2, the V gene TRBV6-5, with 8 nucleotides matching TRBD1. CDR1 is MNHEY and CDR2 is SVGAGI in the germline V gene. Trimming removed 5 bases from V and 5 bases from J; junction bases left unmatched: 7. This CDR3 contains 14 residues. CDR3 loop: CASSGQGRDYGYTF. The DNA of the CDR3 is TGTGCCAGCAGTGGACAGGGCAGGGATTATGGCTACACCTTC.

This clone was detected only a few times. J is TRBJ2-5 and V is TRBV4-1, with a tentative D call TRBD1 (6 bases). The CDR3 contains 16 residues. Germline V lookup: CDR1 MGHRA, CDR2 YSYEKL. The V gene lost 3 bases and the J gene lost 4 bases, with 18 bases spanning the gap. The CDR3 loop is CASSQDLRGSGETQYF. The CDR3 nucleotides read TGCGCCAGCAGCCAGGACCTCAGGGGTTCGGGAGAGACCCAGTACTTC.

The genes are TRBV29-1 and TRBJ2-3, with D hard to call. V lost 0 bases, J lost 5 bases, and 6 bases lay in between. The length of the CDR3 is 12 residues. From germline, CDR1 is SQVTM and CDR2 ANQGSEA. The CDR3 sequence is CSVEEGRDTQYF. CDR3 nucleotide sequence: TGCAGCGTTGAAGAGGGTAGAGATACGCAGTATTTT.

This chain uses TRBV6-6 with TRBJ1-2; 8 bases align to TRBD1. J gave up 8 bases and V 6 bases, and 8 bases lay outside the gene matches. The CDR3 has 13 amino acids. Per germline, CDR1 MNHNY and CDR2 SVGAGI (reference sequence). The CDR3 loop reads CASSTGQGNGYTF. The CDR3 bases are TGTGCCAGCAGCACTGGACAGGGCAACGGCTACACCTTC.

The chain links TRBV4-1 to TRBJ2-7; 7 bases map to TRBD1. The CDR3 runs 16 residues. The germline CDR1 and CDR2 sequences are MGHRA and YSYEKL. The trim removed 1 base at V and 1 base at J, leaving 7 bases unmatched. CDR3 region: CASSQAGTGVSYEQYF. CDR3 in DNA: TGCGCCAGCAGCCAAGCGGGAACAGGGGTTTCCTACGAGCAGTACTTC.

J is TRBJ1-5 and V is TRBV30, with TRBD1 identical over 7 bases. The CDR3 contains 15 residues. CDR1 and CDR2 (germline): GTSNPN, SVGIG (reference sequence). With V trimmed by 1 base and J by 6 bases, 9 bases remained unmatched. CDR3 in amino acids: CAWSAKGGGGQPQHF. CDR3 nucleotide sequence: TGTGCCTGGAGTGCCAAAGGGGGCGGGGGTCAGCCCCAGCATTTT.

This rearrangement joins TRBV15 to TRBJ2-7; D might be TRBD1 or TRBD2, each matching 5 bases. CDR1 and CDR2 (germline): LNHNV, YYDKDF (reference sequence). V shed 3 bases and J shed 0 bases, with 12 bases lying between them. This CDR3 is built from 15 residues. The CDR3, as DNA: TGTGCCACCAGCAGGGGAAGGGACCCCTCCTACGAGCAGTACTTC. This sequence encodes CATSRGRDPSYEQYF.

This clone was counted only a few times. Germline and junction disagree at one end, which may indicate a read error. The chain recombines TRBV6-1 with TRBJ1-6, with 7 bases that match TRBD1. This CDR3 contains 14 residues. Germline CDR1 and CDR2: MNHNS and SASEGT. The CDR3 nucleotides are TGTGCCAGCAGCGAAGACAGGGATAATTCACCCCTCCACTTT. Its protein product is CASSEDRDNSPLHF.